This entry describes one TCR beta chain. Its antigen is undetermined. CD8 cells regarded as naive lacked CD45RO, were positively chosen for CCR7, and omitted terminally differentiated effector memory CD45RA+ cells. At the deep level, the assay was run. The data were produced by immunoSEQ multiplex PCR, yet TCRdb's version contains in-frame clones alone and is incomplete. Of approximately 740,000 clones in the sample, about 91% were seen once. The sample is drawn from a study of shared clonotypes between healthy human individuals. About the study: For every donor, three CD4 naive, three CD4 memory, two CD8 naive and one CD8 memory plates were used.

Overall study findings and caveats: Lower generation probabilities were found for non-shared clonotypes than for those shared by all four donors. Despite large depth, sorted-subset datasets appeared incompletely sequenced.

With V trimmed by 6 bases and J by 1 base, 5 bases remained unmatched. CDR3 length: 14 amino acids. The chain carries TRBV23-1 and TRBJ2-5; 7 nucleotides align to TRBD1. TRBV23-1 falls under the ORF class, with uncertain function. This TCR came from a man aged 30-40 years in good health. Sequencing was done on a sample of naive CD8+ T cells sorted from blood. In nucleotides, the CDR3 is TGCGCCAGCAGCCTTAGGGACAGCCAAGAGACCCAGTACTTC. Its translation: CASSLRDSQETQYF.